This is a list of T cell receptor beta chains from one sample in a study of PD-1 blockade in classical Hodgkin lymphoma. This table comes from immunoSEQ multiplex PCR, and its TCRdb copy is limited to in-frame clones, with some not included. The repertoire includes more than 40,000 clones, around 72% of them detected once, and around 2.8% sits in the top ten. Specimen: peripheral blood mononuclear cells (PBMCs), collected before the second cycle of nivolumab. The receptors were sampled from a human donor with classical Hodgkin lymphoma. CDR3s include the opening cysteine and the closing phenylalanine or tryptophan. Each record gives: CDR3 length, clone size, J gene, V gene, D gene, CDR3 protein, CDR3 DNA. A D gene is named only where the DNA matches it firmly. Some rows have no size entry. The others give once, few or many, or a class for an expanded clone.

cdr3_length: 15; clone_size: once; j_call: TRBJ1-5; v_call: TRBV28; d_call: NA; cdr3_aa: CASSSGLLRNQPQHF; cdr3_nt: TGTGCCAGCAGTTCGGGGCTTTTGAGGAATCAGCCCCAGCATTTT
cdr3_length: 12; clone_size: NA; j_call: TRBJ1-2; v_call: TRBV10-3; d_call: NA; cdr3_aa: CAMSGQTYGYTF; cdr3_nt: TGTGCCATGTCCGGACAGACCTATGGCTACACCTTC
cdr3_length: 14; clone_size: NA; j_call: TRBJ2-4; v_call: TRBV19; d_call: TRBD1; cdr3_aa: CASSIQTGVDIQYF; cdr3_nt: TGTGCCAGTAGTATACAGACAGGGGTTGACATTCAGTACTTC
cdr3_length: 11; clone_size: few; j_call: TRBJ2-2; v_call: TRBV5-8; d_call: NA; cdr3_aa: CASSPSGELFF; cdr3_nt: TGTGCCAGCAGCCCCTCCGGGGAGCTGTTTTTT
cdr3_length: 13; clone_size: NA; j_call: TRBJ1-1; v_call: TRBV25-1; d_call: NA; cdr3_aa: CASSENIPPEAFF; cdr3_nt: TGTGCCAGCAGTGAAAATATCCCCCCTGAAGCTTTCTTT
cdr3_length: 14; clone_size: NA; j_call: TRBJ2-7; v_call: TRBV4-3; d_call: TRBD1; cdr3_aa: CASSPGTGSHEQYF; cdr3_nt: TGCGCCAGCAGTCCCGGGACAGGGTCCCACGAGCAGTACTTC
cdr3_length: 11; clone_size: NA; j_call: TRBJ2-2; v_call: TRBV6-5; d_call: NA; cdr3_aa: CASKTAGELFF; cdr3_nt: TGTGCCAGCAAGACGGCCGGGGAGCTGTTTTTT
cdr3_length: 14; clone_size: NA; j_call: TRBJ2-3; v_call: TRBV7-3; d_call: NA; cdr3_aa: CASSLGGHTDTQYF; cdr3_nt: TGTGCCAGCAGCTTAGGGGGGCACACAGATACGCAGTATTTT
cdr3_length: 15; clone_size: few; j_call: TRBJ2-3; v_call: TRBV5-4; d_call: TRBD2; cdr3_aa: CASRPGTSRTDTQYF; cdr3_nt: TGTGCCAGCAGACCCGGGACTAGCCGGACAGATACGCAGTATTTT
cdr3_length: 15; clone_size: once; j_call: TRBJ2-2; v_call: TRBV19; d_call: TRBD2; cdr3_aa: CASTGTSGRTGELFF; cdr3_nt: TGTGCCAGTACCGGGACTAGCGGGAGGACCGGGGAGCTGTTTTTT
cdr3_length: 14; clone_size: NA; j_call: TRBJ1-2; v_call: TRBV6-5; d_call: TRBD1; cdr3_aa: CASVGQAASYGYTF; cdr3_nt: TGTGCCAGCGTAGGACAGGCCGCCTCTTATGGCTACACCTTC
cdr3_length: 13; clone_size: NA; j_call: TRBJ2-2; v_call: TRBV11-1; d_call: NA; cdr3_aa: CASSPLGPGELFF; cdr3_nt: TGTGCCAGCAGCCCCCTAGGACCCGGGGAGCTGTTTTTT
cdr3_length: 15; clone_size: NA; j_call: TRBJ2-7; v_call: TRBV9; d_call: NA; cdr3_aa: CASSDGPRRSYEQYF; cdr3_nt: TGTGCCAGCAGCGACGGCCCGAGAAGGTCCTACGAGCAGTACTTC
cdr3_length: 15; clone_size: NA; j_call: TRBJ2-5; v_call: TRBV19; d_call: TRBD1; cdr3_aa: CASSMGQGWVETQYF; cdr3_nt: TGTGCCAGTAGTATGGGACAGGGGTGGGTCGAGACCCAGTACTTC
cdr3_length: 14; clone_size: NA; j_call: TRBJ1-5; v_call: TRBV7-2; d_call: NA; cdr3_aa: CASSLDGSNQPQHF; cdr3_nt: TGTGCCAGCAGCTTAGACGGCAGCAATCAGCCCCAGCATTTT
cdr3_length: 15; clone_size: NA; j_call: TRBJ2-1; v_call: TRBV5-5; d_call: TRBD1; cdr3_aa: CASSTRTGSYNEQFF; cdr3_nt: TGTGCCAGCAGCACGAGGACAGGGTCCTACAATGAGCAGTTCTTC